The 11 T cell receptor beta chains below all came from one sample that was sequenced in a study of cytomegalovirus exposure and HLA in healthy donors. 13 Jbeta primers and 60 Vbeta primers were used for the PCR. TCRdb's copy holds only in-frame clones and misses some; the assay was immunoSEQ multiplex PCR. The sample includes over 90,000 clones, roughly 79% seen only once; the top ten take approximately 3.2%. Specimen: PBMCs. The receptors derive from a female donor in good health and CMV-seropositive.

The gene calls are TRBV5-4 and TRBJ2-7, with TRBD1 identical over 7 bases. The CDR3 is 13 residues long. With V trimmed by 4 bases and J by 5 bases, 6 bases remained unmatched. Germline assignment: CDR1 SGHNT and CDR2 YYREEE (reference sequence). CDR3 residues: CASSPRQGHEQYF. In nucleotides, the CDR3 is TGTGCCAGCAGCCCTCGACAGGGTCACGAGCAGTACTTC.

This clone was observed a single time. In DNA, the CDR3 is TGTGCCAGCTCACACGGACAGGTCACCGGGGAGCTGTTTTTT. Its translation is CASSHGQVTGELFF. The chain joins TRBV18 to TRBJ2-2; 7 bases fit TRBD1. Trimming cost V 4 bases and J 4 bases; bases outside gene matches: 3. Germline CDR1 and CDR2: KGHSH and LQKENI. This CDR3 has 14 amino acids.

In this sample, this clone turned up a few times. The rearrangement uses TRBV6-4 and TRBJ2-1, with no clear D. CDR1 MRHNA and CDR2 SNTAGT come from the germline V gene. Trimming took off 8 bases at V and 0 bases at J, with 20 bases between the two ends. The CDR3 runs 17 residues. CDR3 DNA sequence: TGTGCCAGCGATCGTGTGCAGCGCTCCAACTCCTACAATGAGCAGTTCTTC. As protein: CASDRVQRSNSYNEQFF.

The chain combines TRBV19 with TRBJ1-1; a possible D gene is TRBD1 (5 bases). CDR3 length equals 13 residues. Trimming took off 3 bases at V and 7 bases at J, with 12 bases between the two ends. Germline V gene lookup returns CDR1 LNHDA and CDR2 SQIVND (reference sequence). CDR3 nucleotide sequence: TGTGCCAGTAGTATGAAGGCCAGGGATGAAGCTTTCTTT. Translation: CASSMKARDEAFF.

This chain uses TRBV5-1 with TRBJ2-1, with TRBD2 identical over 7 bases. The CDR3 consists of 16 residues. Germline V gene data show CDR1 as SGHRS and CDR2 as YFSETQ. V was pared by 0 bases and J by 5 bases, with 8 bases of the junction left unmatched. CDR3 residues: CASSLGSGTIDNEQFF. DNA of the CDR3: TGCGCCAGCAGCTTGGGGTCCGGGACTATCGACAATGAGCAGTTCTTC.

The gene calls are TRBV4-1 and TRBJ1-4; TRBD1 matches 11 bases. CDR3 length equals 16 residues. CDR1 is MGHRA and CDR2 is YSYEKL in the germline V gene. The trim removed 2 bases at V and 8 bases at J, leaving 7 bases unmatched. This chain's CDR3 is CASSQPGTGGKEKLFF. The CDR3 DNA reads as TGCGCCAGCAGCCAACCAGGGACAGGGGGAAAGGAAAAACTGTTTTTT.

This clone was seen more than once but under ten times. The V gene is TRBV9, the J gene TRBJ1-1; D is unclear. V lost 0 bases and J 0 bases, leaving 3 bases between the germline ends. Germline CDR1 reads SGDLS; CDR2 reads YYNGEE. CDR3 size: 13 residues. The CDR3 DNA sequence: TGTGCCAGCAGCGTAGGTATGAACACTGAAGCTTTCTTT. This translates into CASSVGMNTEAFF.

The chain employs TRBV4-3 and TRBJ1-3, with D possibly matching TRBD1 (5 bases). The germline CDR1 and CDR2 sequences are LGHNA and YSLEER. CDR3 size: 14 residues. The V gene lost 4 bases and the J gene lost 1 base, with 8 bases spanning the gap. CDR3: CASSLRGSGNTIYF. DNA for the CDR3: TGCGCCAGCAGCCTCCGGGGGTCTGGAAACACCATATATTTT.

Points on this clone: The germline gene is not matched at one end of the junction; a read error may be the cause. J is TRBJ1-4 and V is TRBV30, with D perhaps TRBD1 (6 bases). The CDR3 runs to 11 residues. CDR1 is GTSNPN and CDR2 is SVGIG in the germline V gene (reference sequence). The CDR3 sequence: CAWSVGQWKQF. The CDR3 DNA sequence: TGTGCCTGGAGTGTCGGACAGTGGAAACAATTT.

This rearrangement joins TRBV30 to TRBJ2-7; D perhaps matches TRBD1 (6 bases). The CDR3 extends over 13 amino acids. In germline, CDR1 is GTSNPN, CDR2 SVGIG (reference sequence). The ends were cut back, 8 bases at V and 1 base at J, with 15 bases in the middle. The CDR3 coding sequence is TGTGCCCTTAACTCAGGGGATTCCTACGAGCAGTACTTC. Its protein is CALNSGDSYEQYF.

The chain carries TRBV11-2 and TRBJ2-1, with TRBD2 matching 10 bases. V gave up 5 bases and J gave up 7 bases; unmatched junction bases: 8. The CDR3 consists of 15 residues. CDR1 SGHAT and CDR2 FQNNGV come from the germline V gene. This CDR3 is CASSPLAGDINEQFF. The CDR3 coding sequence is TGTGCCAGCAGCCCTCTAGCGGGAGATATAAATGAGCAGTTCTTC.